These T cell receptor beta chains were read from a single sample in a study of T cell clusters in autoimmune cytopenias. Reprocessing the multiplex PCR reads, TCRdb reports a single entry for every CDR3 protein and omits DNA. The listing contains 6,000 to 9,500 distinct CDR3 sequences. The sequenced sample consisted of peripheral blood. The origin of the receptors is a human donor with an autoimmune cytopenia or autoimmune hepatitis (not recorded which). The CDR3 runs from the conserved cysteine through the conserved F or W. Each record gives: V gene, J gene, clone size, CDR3 protein. A clone size is listed for some rows: how often the clone was seen (once, few, many), or a class if it is expanded.

>TRBV7-9|TRBJ2-5|medium-sized
CASSTQGEEKTQYF
>TRBV18|TRBJ2-3|NA
CASSRGQGRADTQYF
>TRBV27|TRBJ1-5|NA
CASSGTGPLDGGPQHF
>TRBV5-4|TRBJ1-6|NA
CASSFQGTASSYNSPLHF
>TRBV19|TRBJ2-1|NA
CASSILAGGPDEQFF
>TRBV20-1|TRBJ2-2|NA
CSAEGQSTGELFF
>TRBV19|TRBJ2-7|medium-sized
CASTPGVSYEQYF
>TRBV24-1|TRBJ2-3|NA
CATSESLGGEDTQYF
>TRBV5-1|TRBJ1-2|NA
CASNLQGRNYGYTF
>TRBV28|TRBJ2-3|NA
CASGSLGLGTDTQYF
>TRBV5-1|TRBJ2-5|NA
CASRLTEETQYF
>TRBV6-1|TRBJ1-2|medium-sized
CASTVTGGNYGYTF
>TRBV5-1|TRBJ2-1|NA
CASNSKKTVGEQFF
>TRBV2|TRBJ2-2|NA
CASRKDPPNTGELFF
>TRBV6-1|TRBJ1-3|medium-sized
CASSERGGSPPTIYF
>TRBV7-6|TRBJ2-5|NA
CASSARLAELQETQYF
>TRBV7-2|TRBJ2-2|NA
CASSFRGSNTGELFF
>TRBV7-9|TRBJ2-1|NA
CASIEFGAFSYNEQFF
>TRBV5-4|TRBJ2-5|NA
CASSFIQETQYF
>TRBV25-1|TRBJ1-4|NA
CASSEYLYGTGGEKLFF
>TRBV19|TRBJ2-1|medium-sized
CASSILASGYNEQFF
>TRBV7-3|TRBJ2-1|NA
CASSLGAGTGSNEQFF
>TRBV20-1|TRBJ1-4|medium-sized
CSATDPVEKLFF
>TRBV18|TRBJ2-2|medium-sized
CASSTTPTGPGELFF
>TRBV7-9|TRBJ2-1|NA
CASSFRQGNYNEQFF
>TRBV5-1|TRBJ1-2|NA
CASSLVPENYGYTF
>TRBV5-5|TRBJ1-4|NA
CASRQGIATNEKLFF
>TRBV18|TRBJ2-1|NA
CASSSQRLAGGYNEQFF
>TRBV20-1|TRBJ2-1|NA
CSALSWYEQFF
>TRBV7-2|TRBJ2-2|NA
CASSLWGPSIYTGELFF
>TRBV20-1|TRBJ2-1|NA
CSARPSLTGEQFF
>TRBV29-1|TRBJ2-3|medium-sized
CSVGLSAGVTDTQYF
>TRBV7-9|TRBJ2-7|medium-sized
CASSPAGGYYEQYF
>TRBV28|TRBJ1-3|NA
CASSFRTGSGGNTIYF
>TRBV28|TRBJ1-2|NA
CASSAPRGKYGYTF
>TRBV12-3/TRBV12-4|TRBJ2-2|NA
CASSLYRPNTGELFF
>TRBV29-1|TRBJ2-5|medium-sized
CSVAGVEETQYF
>TRBV6-5|TRBJ2-7|medium-sized
CASSFTDRGEQYF
>TRBV6-5|TRBJ2-1|medium-sized
CASSFSERGVDNEQFF
>TRBV20-1|TRBJ1-2|medium-sized
CSATAGGRGYGYTF
>TRBV12-3/TRBV12-4|TRBJ1-5|medium-sized
CASSLVHNQPQHF